Below, 28 T cell receptor beta chains from the same sample are listed, as sequenced in a study of cytomegalovirus exposure and HLA in healthy donors. A multiplex PCR was run with 60 Vbeta primers and 13 Jbeta primers. Sequencing was performed with immunoSEQ multiplex PCR; in TCRdb, only in-frame clones are kept and a portion is missing. The listing records about 120,000 clones. What was sequenced was PBMCs. Every receptor here comes from a man aged 18 to 29 in good health and CMV-seronegative.

The V gene is TRBV29-1, the J gene TRBJ2-1; tentatively, D is TRBD1 (7 bases). Trimming stripped 7 bases from V and 1 base from J, with 14 bases between. Looked up from germline, CDR1 is SQVTM and CDR2 is ANQGSEA. This CDR3 has 14 amino acids. In DNA form, the CDR3 reads TGCAGCGCTCGGTCAGGGGGGTCCTACAATGAGCAGTTCTTC. Encoded protein: CSARSGGSYNEQFF.

The chain joins TRBV7-8 to TRBJ1-6; D unresolved. Trimming stripped 5 bases from V and 4 bases from J, with 12 bases between. The CDR3 is 15 amino acids. Germline CDR1 is SGHVS and CDR2 is FQNEAQ. The DNA for the CDR3 is TGTGCCAGCAGCCCCTCAGGACTTTATAATTCACCCCTCCACTTT. Translation gives CASSPSGLYNSPLHF.

J is TRBJ2-7 and V is TRBV29-1; 12 bases agree with TRBD2. After removal of 3 bases from V and 6 bases from J, the junction contained 9 bases not matched to a gene. This CDR3 contains 15 residues. From germline, CDR1 is SQVTM and CDR2 ANQGSEA. CDR3 loop: CSVEASGRVFGEQYF. CDR3 DNA: TGCAGCGTTGAGGCTAGCGGGAGGGTTTTCGGCGAGCAGTACTTC.

The V and J genes are TRBV10-3 and TRBJ2-7; 9 bases line up with TRBD1. J gave up 4 bases and V 4 bases, and 5 bases lay outside the gene matches. The CDR3 is 14 amino acids. Germline V CDR1 and CDR2: ENHRY, SYGVKD. In DNA form, the CDR3 reads TGTGCCATCAGTGCGGGGACAGGGCAATACGAGCAGTACTTC. Its protein product is CAISAGTGQYEQYF.

This sequence joins TRBV10-3 and TRBJ2-5; TRBD2 aligns across 7 bases. The DNA matches TRBJ2-7 better at its end, which makes the J call doubtful. Germline V gene sequence: CDR1 ENHRY, CDR2 SYGVKD. CDR3 size: 14 residues. As DNA, the CDR3 is TGTGCCACCGCTCCGGGGGACTACACCTACGAGCAGTACTTC. It translates to CATAPGDYTYEQYF.

The V gene is TRBV4-3, the J gene TRBJ2-7; no definite D call. Germline CDR1 and CDR2: LGHNA and YSLEER. This CDR3 is built from 13 residues. V lost 3 bases and J 5 bases, leaving 11 bases between the germline ends. The CDR3 DNA reads TGCGCCAGCAGCCACTCACCTCGGGACGAGCAGTACTTC. This gives the protein CASSHSPRDEQYF.

The V gene is TRBV10-3, the J gene TRBJ2-3; 8 positions agree with TRBD1. Unmatched junction bases numbered 4, after V lost 4 bases and J lost 4 bases. The CDR3 runs 14 residues. Germline loops: CDR1 ENHRY, CDR2 SYGVKD. As DNA, the CDR3 is TGTGCCATCAGTGGGACAGGGAAGGCAGATACGCAGTATTTT. It encodes CAISGTGKADTQYF.

The chain uses TRBV4-3 and TRBJ2-2, with TRBD1 identical over 8 bases. Looked up from germline, CDR1 is LGHNA and CDR2 is YSLEER. J gave up 7 bases and V 0 bases, and 7 bases lay outside the gene matches. The CDR3 consists of 16 residues. The CDR3 bases are TGCGCCAGCAGCCAAGATTGGACAGGGAATATCGGGGAGCTGTTTTTT. Translating gives CASSQDWTGNIGELFF.

This chain connects TRBV7-7 to TRBJ2-5; D perhaps matches TRBD2 (6 bases). Trimming pared 5 bases from V and 4 bases from J, leaving 14 bases between. CDR1 SSHAT and CDR2 FNYEAQ come from the germline V gene (reference sequence). The CDR3 is made up of 14 amino acids. The CDR3 sequence is CASSPRAGRETQYF. The CDR3 bases are TGTGCCAGCAGCCCCCGTGCGGGAAGAGAGACCCAGTACTTC.

This rearrangement joins TRBV29-1 to TRBJ1-4; a possible D gene is TRBD1 (6 bases). The V gene's germline CDR1 is SQVTM and CDR2 ANQGSEA. Trimming pared 0 bases from V and 10 bases from J, leaving 12 bases between. The CDR3 is 13 residues long. The CDR3 loop reads CSVEEGADSKLFF. As DNA, the CDR3 is TGCAGCGTTGAAGAGGGGGCGGACTCAAAACTGTTTTTT.

The chain recombines TRBV28 with TRBJ1-3, with D possibly being TRBD1 (5 bases). The CDR3 length is 14 residues. V was clipped by 6 bases and J by 1 base, with 10 bases between them. Germline V gives CDR1 MDHEN, CDR2 SYDVKM. The CDR3 DNA sequence: TGTGCCAGCAGGTCTCCAGGGTCTGGAAACACCATATATTTT. Its translation: CASRSPGSGNTIYF. The complete variable domain, with remaining parts taken from reference TRBV28 and TRBJ1-3, reads DVKVTQSSRYLVKRTGEKVFLECVQDMDHENMFWYRQDPGLGLRLIYFSYDVKMKEKGDIPEGYSVSREKKERFSLILESASTNQTSMYLCASRSPGSGNTIYFGEGSWLTVV.

The chain recombines TRBV29-1 with TRBJ1-5; D gene ambiguous. Germline loops: CDR1 SQVTM, CDR2 ANQGSEA. This CDR3 is built from 13 residues. V was cut by 1 base and J by 4 bases, with 8 bases left in between. CDR3 in amino acids: CSVEVDYNQPQHF. The CDR3 nucleotides are TGCAGCGTTGAAGTGGACTATAATCAGCCCCAGCATTTT.

The V and J genes are TRBV6-1 and TRBJ1-1; 7 bases line up with TRBD1. The germline V gene has CDR1 MNHNS and CDR2 SASEGT. Trimming at V came to 3 bases and at J to 1 base, leaving 2 bases not matched to a gene. The CDR3 is made up of 14 amino acids. The CDR3, as DNA: TGTGCCAGCAGTGACCACAGGGGGAACACTGAAGCTTTCTTT. Amino acids: CASSDHRGNTEAFF.

The chain links TRBV18 to TRBJ2-7; TRBD1 agrees at 8 bases. Per germline, CDR1 KGHSH and CDR2 LQKENI. CDR3 length equals 14 residues. Trimming cost V 6 bases and J 0 bases; bases outside gene matches: 4. Here the CDR3 reads CASSRQGSSYEQYF. The DNA for the CDR3 is TGTGCCAGCTCGAGACAGGGGAGCTCCTACGAGCAGTACTTC.

The DNA of the CDR3 is TGTGCCAGTAGTATTTCTGGACAGGAAAGACGACAGAGCAATCAGCCCCAGCATTTT. Protein: CASSISGQERRQSNQPQHF. The chain joins TRBV19 to TRBJ1-5; 7 nucleotides match TRBD1. After removal of 3 bases from V and 1 base from J, the junction contained 15 bases not matched to a gene. CDR3 length: 19 amino acids. Germline assignment: CDR1 LNHDA and CDR2 SQIVND (reference sequence).

The V call is TRBV12-5, the J call TRBJ1-3; TRBD1 agrees at 7 bases. Germline CDR1 reads LGHNT; CDR2 reads FRNRAP. Unmatched junction bases numbered 6, after V lost 2 bases and J lost 2 bases. There are 16 residues in the CDR3. The CDR3 loop is CASGLPFTGAGNTIYF. In DNA, the CDR3 is TGTGCTAGTGGTTTGCCCTTTACAGGGGCTGGAAACACCATATATTTT.

The chain joins TRBV27 to TRBJ1-5, with 7 bases identical to TRBD1. With 5 bases clipped from V and 0 bases from J, the junction kept 4 bases outside the gene matches. Germline CDR1 reads MNHEY; CDR2 reads SMNVEV (reference sequence). This CDR3 has 15 residues. Here the CDR3 DNA reads TGTGCCAGCAGTGCAGGGGGTAGTAGCAATCAGCCCCAGCATTTT. It encodes CASSAGGSSNQPQHF.

The gene calls are TRBV5-4 and TRBJ2-5, with 10 nucleotides matching TRBD1. This CDR3 region has 14 residues. V was clipped by 3 bases and J by 3 bases; unmatched bases: 2. Germline V lookup: CDR1 SGHNT, CDR2 YYREEE (reference sequence). The CDR3 region has the DNA TGTGCCAGCAGCTCCGGGACAGGGGAAGAGACCCAGTACTTC. Residues: CASSSGTGEETQYF.

In nucleotides, the CDR3 is TGCGCCAGCAGCCAAGAGAGCTGGTCGGACAGCTACGAGCAGTACTTC. This sequence encodes CASSQESWSDSYEQYF. The genes are TRBV4-3 and TRBJ2-7; weak D call: TRBD1 (6 bases). The length of the CDR3 is 16 residues. V was trimmed by 0 bases and J by 3 bases, leaving 15 bases between them. Germline assignment: CDR1 LGHNA and CDR2 YSLEER.

This chain connects TRBV27 to TRBJ1-2; D is possibly TRBD1 (6 bases). Germline-derived CDR1 and CDR2 are MNHEY and SMNVEV (reference sequence). CDR3 size: 15 residues. With 5 bases removed from V and 5 bases from J, the gap between germline ends came to 18 bases. The CDR3 DNA is TGTGCCAGCAGTCCGGGAGGGACACCTACATATGGCTACACCTTC. Protein product: CASSPGGTPTYGYTF.

The chain employs TRBV30 and TRBJ1-2, with 10 bases aligning to TRBD1. The CDR3 runs to 13 residues. V lost 3 bases to trimming and J lost 4 bases; unmatched junction nucleotides: 2. Germline-derived CDR1 and CDR2 are GTSNPN and SVGIG (reference sequence). The CDR3 protein is CAWSRTGGYGYTF. The CDR3 DNA follows: TGTGCCTGGAGCCGGACAGGGGGCTATGGCTACACCTTC.

The chain has TRBV30 and TRBJ2-7; tentative D call: TRBD1 (6 bases). Trimming took off 3 bases at V and 5 bases at J, with 14 bases between the two ends. This CDR3 has 13 amino acids. The V gene's germline CDR1 is GTSNPN and CDR2 SVGIG (reference sequence). CDR3 in DNA: TGTGCCTGGAGGGGAGACAGGATCCACGAGCAGTACTTC. It encodes CAWRGDRIHEQYF.

The chain recombines TRBV7-2 with TRBJ2-5; D remains ambiguous. Trimming left V 1 base short and J 2 bases short, with 14 bases between. CDR3 length: 16 amino acids. The germline gives CDR1 SGHTA, CDR2 FQGNSA. Here the CDR3 reads CASSLVPPGPQETQYF. As DNA, the CDR3 is TGTGCCAGCAGCTTAGTTCCCCCGGGTCCTCAAGAGACCCAGTACTTC.

The chain carries TRBV11-3 and TRBJ1-2; D might be TRBD1 (6 bases). The length of the CDR3 is 12 residues. Trimming took off 7 bases at V and 7 bases at J, with 13 bases between the two ends. Germline values: CDR1 SGHNT, CDR2 YENEEA. The CDR3 DNA sequence: TGTGCCAGCACCAGGCAGGGGCTTGGCTACACCTTC. Translated, it gives CASTRQGLGYTF. The full variable domain, its missing parts supplied by reference TRBV11-3 and TRBJ1-2, is EAGVVQSPRYKIIEKKQPVAFWCNPISGHNTLYWYLQNLGQGPELLIRYENEEAVDDSQLPKDRFSAERLKGVDSTLKIQPAELGDSAVYLCASTRQGLGYTFGSGTRLTVV.

The chain links TRBV7-6 to TRBJ2-7; 10 bases match TRBD1. Germline assignment: CDR1 SGHVS and CDR2 FNYEAQ. V lost 1 base, J lost 6 bases, and 6 bases stayed unmatched. The CDR3 has 15 amino acids. The CDR3 spells CASSLVGTGVLEQYF. CDR3 DNA: TGTGCCAGCAGCTTAGTGGGGACAGGGGTTCTCGAGCAGTACTTC.

CDR3 nucleotide sequence: TGCGCCAGCAGCCAAGATCAATTGGGGACAGGGGGCTGGGGCACTGAAGCTTTCTTT. Translating it yields CASSQDQLGTGGWGTEAFF. The chain employs TRBV4-3 and TRBJ1-1; 12 bases agree with TRBD1. The CDR3 is 19 amino acids. Looked up from germline, CDR1 is LGHNA and CDR2 is YSLEER. Unmatched junction bases numbered 12, after V lost 0 bases and J lost 4 bases.

The chain uses TRBV6-5 and TRBJ2-5; 8 positions agree with TRBD1. The DNA end favors TRBJ2-7, so the J call may be wrong. The CDR3 has 15 amino acids. CDR1 is MNHEY and CDR2 is SVGAGI in the germline V gene. CDR3 nucleotides: TGTGCCAGCAGATCCCTCGGACAGGGTCTCTACGAGCAGTACTTC. Its translation: CASRSLGQGLYEQYF.

The V gene is TRBV10-2, the J gene TRBJ2-7; TRBD2 agrees at 9 bases. The CDR3 is 14 residues long. Per the germline V gene, CDR1 is WSHSY and CDR2 is SAAADI. V was clipped by 10 bases and J by 1 base; unmatched bases: 8. The CDR3 loop is CATQLAGLSYEQYF. The DNA for the CDR3 is TGCGCCACCCAACTAGCGGGCCTTTCCTACGAGCAGTACTTC.